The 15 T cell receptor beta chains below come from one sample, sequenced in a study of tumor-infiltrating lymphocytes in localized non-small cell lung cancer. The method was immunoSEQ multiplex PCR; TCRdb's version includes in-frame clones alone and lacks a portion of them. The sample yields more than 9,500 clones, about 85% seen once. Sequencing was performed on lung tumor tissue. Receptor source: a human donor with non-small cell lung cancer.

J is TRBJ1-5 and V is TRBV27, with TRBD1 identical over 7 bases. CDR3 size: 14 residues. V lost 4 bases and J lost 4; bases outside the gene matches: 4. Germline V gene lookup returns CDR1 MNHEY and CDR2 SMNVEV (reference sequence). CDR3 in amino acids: CASSWRGQNQPQHF. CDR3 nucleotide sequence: TGTGCCAGCAGTTGGCGGGGACAGAATCAGCCCCAGCATTTT.

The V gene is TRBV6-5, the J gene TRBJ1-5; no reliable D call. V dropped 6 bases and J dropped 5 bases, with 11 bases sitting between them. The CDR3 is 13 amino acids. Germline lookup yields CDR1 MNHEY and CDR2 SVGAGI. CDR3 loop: CASRGTDYQPQHF. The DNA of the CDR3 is TGTGCCAGCAGGGGTACAGATTATCAGCCCCAGCATTTT.

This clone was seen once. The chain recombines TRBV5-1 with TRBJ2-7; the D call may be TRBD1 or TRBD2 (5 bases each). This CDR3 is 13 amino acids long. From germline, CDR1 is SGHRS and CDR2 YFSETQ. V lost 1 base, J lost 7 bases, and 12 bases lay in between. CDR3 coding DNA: TGCGCCAGCAGCTTGCGGTTCGAGGGGGAGCAGTACTTC. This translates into CASSLRFEGEQYF. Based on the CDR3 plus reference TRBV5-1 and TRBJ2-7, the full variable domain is KAGVTQTPRYLIKTRGQQVTLSCSPISGHRSVSWYQQTPGQGLQFLFEYFSETQRNKGNFPGRFSGRQFSNSRSEMNVSTLELGDSALYLCASSLRFEGEQYFGPGTRLTVT.

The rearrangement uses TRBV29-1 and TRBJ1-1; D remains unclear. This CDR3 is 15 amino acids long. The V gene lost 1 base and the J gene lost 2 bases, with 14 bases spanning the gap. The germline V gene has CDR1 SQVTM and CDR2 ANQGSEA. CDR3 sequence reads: CSVEGSGGINTEAFF. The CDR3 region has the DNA TGCAGCGTTGAAGGCAGCGGAGGGATTAACACTGAAGCTTTCTTT.

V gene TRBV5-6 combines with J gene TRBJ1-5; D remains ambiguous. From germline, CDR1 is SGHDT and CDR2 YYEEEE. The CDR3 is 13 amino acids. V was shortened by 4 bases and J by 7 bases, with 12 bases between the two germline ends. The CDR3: CASSKDRGQPQHF. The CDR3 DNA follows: TGTGCCAGCAGCAAAGACCGGGGACAGCCCCAGCATTTT. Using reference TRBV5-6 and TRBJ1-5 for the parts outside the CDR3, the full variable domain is DAGVTQSPTHLIKTRGQQVTLRCSPKSGHDTVSWYQQALGQGPQFIFQYYEEEERQRGNFPDRFSGHQFPNYSSELNVNALLLGDSALYLCASSKDRGQPQHFGDGTRLSIL.

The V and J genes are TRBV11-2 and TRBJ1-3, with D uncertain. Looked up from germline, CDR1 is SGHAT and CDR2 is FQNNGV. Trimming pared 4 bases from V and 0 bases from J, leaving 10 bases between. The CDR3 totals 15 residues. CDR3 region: CASSSGLSSGNTIYF. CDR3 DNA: TGTGCCAGCAGCTCAGGATTATCCTCTGGAAACACCATATATTTT. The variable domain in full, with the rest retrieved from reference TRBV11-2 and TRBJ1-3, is EAGVAQSPRYKIIEKRQSVAFWCNPISGHATLYWYQQILGQGPKLLIQFQNNGVVDDSQLPKDRFSAERLKGVDSTLKIQPAKLEDSAVYLCASSSGLSSGNTIYFGEGSWLTVV.

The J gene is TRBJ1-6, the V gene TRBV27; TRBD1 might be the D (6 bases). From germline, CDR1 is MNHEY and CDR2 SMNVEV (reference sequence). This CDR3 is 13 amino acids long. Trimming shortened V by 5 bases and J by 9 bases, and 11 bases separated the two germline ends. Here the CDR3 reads CASSPGHPSPLHF. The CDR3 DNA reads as TGTGCCAGCAGTCCGGGACACCCTTCACCCCTCCACTTT.

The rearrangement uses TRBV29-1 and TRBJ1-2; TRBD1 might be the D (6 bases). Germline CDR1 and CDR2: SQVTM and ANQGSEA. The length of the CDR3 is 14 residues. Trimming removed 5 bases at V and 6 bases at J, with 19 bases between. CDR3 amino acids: CSVQLDSGGHGYTF. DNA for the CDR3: TGCAGCGTTCAGTTGGACAGCGGGGGACATGGCTACACCTTC.

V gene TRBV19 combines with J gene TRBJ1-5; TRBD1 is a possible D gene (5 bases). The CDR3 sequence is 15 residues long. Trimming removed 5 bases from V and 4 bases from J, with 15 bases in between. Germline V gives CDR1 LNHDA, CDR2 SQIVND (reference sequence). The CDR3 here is CASSDGGRGNQPQHF. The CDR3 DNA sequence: TGTGCCAGTAGTGACGGGGGAAGGGGTAATCAGCCCCAGCATTTT.

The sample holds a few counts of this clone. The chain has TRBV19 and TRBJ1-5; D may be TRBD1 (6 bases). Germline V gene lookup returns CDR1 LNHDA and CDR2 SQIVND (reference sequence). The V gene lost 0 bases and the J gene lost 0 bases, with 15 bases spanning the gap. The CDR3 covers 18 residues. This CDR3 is CASSIEKIQGYSNQPQHF. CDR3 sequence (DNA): TGTGCCAGTAGTATAGAAAAGATACAGGGATATAGCAATCAGCCCCAGCATTTT.

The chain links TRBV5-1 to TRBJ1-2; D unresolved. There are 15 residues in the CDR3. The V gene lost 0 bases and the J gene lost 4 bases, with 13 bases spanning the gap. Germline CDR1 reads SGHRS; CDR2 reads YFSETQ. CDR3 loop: CASSLAEVSAYGYTF. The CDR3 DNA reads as TGCGCCAGCAGCTTGGCCGAGGTATCCGCCTATGGCTACACCTTC. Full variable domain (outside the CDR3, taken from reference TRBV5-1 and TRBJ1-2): KAGVTQTPRYLIKTRGQQVTLSCSPISGHRSVSWYQQTPGQGLQFLFEYFSETQRNKGNFPGRFSGRQFSNSRSEMNVSTLELGDSALYLCASSLAEVSAYGYTFGSGTRLTVV.

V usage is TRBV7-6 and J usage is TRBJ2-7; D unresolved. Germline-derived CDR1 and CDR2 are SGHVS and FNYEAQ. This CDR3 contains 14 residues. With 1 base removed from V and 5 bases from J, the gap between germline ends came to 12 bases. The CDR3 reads CASSLVSWSNEQYF. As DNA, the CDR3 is TGTGCCAGCAGCTTAGTTTCTTGGTCGAACGAGCAGTACTTC.

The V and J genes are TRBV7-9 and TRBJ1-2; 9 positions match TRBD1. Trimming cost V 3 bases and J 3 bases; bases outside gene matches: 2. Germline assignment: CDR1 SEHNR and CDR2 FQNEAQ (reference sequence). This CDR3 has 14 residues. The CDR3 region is CASSFTGGHYGYTF. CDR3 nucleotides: TGTGCCAGCAGCTTTACAGGGGGCCACTATGGCTACACCTTC.

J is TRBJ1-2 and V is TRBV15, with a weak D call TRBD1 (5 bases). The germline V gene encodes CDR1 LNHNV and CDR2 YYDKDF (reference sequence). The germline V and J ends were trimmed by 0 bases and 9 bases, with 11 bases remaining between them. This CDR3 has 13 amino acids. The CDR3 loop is CATSRDRQGRYTF. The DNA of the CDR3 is TGTGCCACCAGCAGAGATCGGCAGGGCCGCTACACCTTC.

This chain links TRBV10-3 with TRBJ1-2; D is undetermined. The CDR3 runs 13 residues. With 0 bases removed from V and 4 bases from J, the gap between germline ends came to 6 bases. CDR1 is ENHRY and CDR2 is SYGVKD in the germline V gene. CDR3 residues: CAISESPGYGYTF. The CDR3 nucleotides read TGTGCCATCAGTGAGTCGCCGGGCTATGGCTACACCTTC.